These T cell receptor beta chains were read from a single sample in a study of blood T cell repertoires in COVID-19. The method was immunoSEQ multiplex PCR; TCRdb's version includes in-frame clones alone and lacks a portion of them. The table has some 330,000 clones, approximately 92% seen once. Material for sequencing was PBMCs or T cells enriched from blood (not recorded which). The receptors were gathered from a woman younger than 45 who had recovered from COVID-19. The CDR3 runs from the conserved cysteine through the conserved F or W. The order of the fields is clone size, D gene, J gene, V gene, CDR3 DNA, CDR3 protein. D genes are given only for firm matches. Some rows have no size entry. The others give once, few or many, or a class for an expanded clone.

>-|TRBD1|TRBJ1-2|TRBV7-2
TGTGCCAGCAGCTTAAGTGCCGGGACAGCCAGGGGGGATGGCTACACCTTC
CASSLSAGTARGDGYTF
>-|TRBD2|TRBJ2-5|TRBV5-6
TGTGCCAGCAGCTTTAGCGGGGAGACCCAGTACTTC
CASSFSGETQYF
>once|-|TRBJ1-4|TRBV28
TGTGCCAGCAGTGAGAGGGAAAAACTGTTTTTT
CASSEREKLFF
>-|-|TRBJ1-5|TRBV6-5
TGTGCCAGCAGTTACTCGACGGGTCCCAATCAGCCCCAGCATTTT
CASSYSTGPNQPQHF
>-|-|TRBJ2-1|TRBV7-9
TGTGCCAGCAGCTTGGGAGACGAGCAGTTCTTC
CASSLGDEQFF
>-|TRBD1|TRBJ2-4|TRBV7-3
TGTGCCAGCAGCTCCCAGGACAGGGGAGACATTCAGTACTTC
CASSSQDRGDIQYF
>-|-|TRBJ1-5|TRBV21-1
TGTGCCAGCAGCAAAAGCCCCTCCGGGAGTCTTAGCAATCAGCCCCAGCATTTT
CASSKSPSGSLSNQPQHF
>-|TRBD1|TRBJ1-4|TRBV7-2
TGTGCCAGCAGCTCACAGGGGGAAAAACTGTTTTTT
CASSSQGEKLFF
>-|TRBD1|TRBJ2-7|TRBV19
TGTGCCAGTAGTGTCGGGGAGCGGACAGGGGGCTACGAGCAGTACTTC
CASSVGERTGGYEQYF
>once|TRBD1|TRBJ1-5|TRBV12-3/TRBV12-4
TGTGCCAGCAGGCCGACAGGGAATCAGCCCCAGCATTTT
CASRPTGNQPQHF
>-|-|TRBJ2-3|TRBV9
TGTGCCAGCAGCCCGACAACTCGTTCGGATACGCAGTATTTT
CASSPTTRSDTQYF
>-|-|TRBJ1-2|TRBV28
TGTGCCAGCAGTTCCCAGGGAGGCTATGGCTACACCTTC
CASSSQGGYGYTF
>-|-|TRBJ1-1|TRBV28
TGTGCCAGCAGACTAGGCACGGAGAACACTGAAGCTTTCTTT
CASRLGTENTEAFF
>-|-|TRBJ2-5|TRBV4-3
TGCGCCAGCAGCCAAGATCGGAGATCTGGGACCCAGTACTTC
CASSQDRRSGTQYF
>-|TRBD1|TRBJ1-1|TRBV18
TGTGCCAGCTCACCCAACCAGGGGGCGCAAACTGAAGCTTTCTTT
CASSPNQGAQTEAFF
>-|-|TRBJ1-2|TRBV3-1/TRBV3-2
TGTGCCAGCAGCCATCAGGGGACCTATGGCTACACCTTC
CASSHQGTYGYTF
>-|-|TRBJ2-7|TRBV7-3
TGTGCCAGCAGCGCCGGCGGGGAGCAGTACTTC
CASSAGGEQYF
>-|-|TRBJ2-7|TRBV19
TGTGCCAGTAGTTCGAGTCCGTCCGGCTACGAGCAGTACTTC
CASSSSPSGYEQYF
>-|-|TRBJ2-1|TRBV29-1
TGCAGCGTTCTAGCGACCCGCTCCTACAATGAGCAGTTCTTC
CSVLATRSYNEQFF
>-|TRBD1|TRBJ2-7|TRBV6-2/TRBV6-3
TGTGCCAGCAGTTACCACCGGGACAGGGTCTACGAGCAGTACTTC
CASSYHRDRVYEQYF
>once|TRBD1|TRBJ1-2|TRBV6-6
TGTGCCAGCAGCCCTCAGGGGGCGCGAGTTGATGGCTACACCTTC
CASSPQGARVDGYTF
>-|TRBD2|TRBJ2-3|TRBV7-9
TGTGCCAGCAAGACTAGCGGGGGGAGCACAGATACGCAGTATTTT
CASKTSGGSTDTQYF
>-|-|TRBJ1-3|TRBV28
TGTGCCAGCAAGCCGTTCTCTGGAAACACCATATATTTT
CASKPFSGNTIYF
>-|TRBD2|TRBJ2-3|TRBV25-1
TGTGCCAGCAGTGAGAGCGGTAGCGGGGGGAGCACAGATACGCAGTATTTT
CASSESGSGGSTDTQYF
>-|TRBD1|TRBJ2-7|TRBV3-1/TRBV3-2
TGTGCCAGCAGCCCAGGGGACAGGAGCTCCTACGAGCAGTACTTC
CASSPGDRSSYEQYF
>-|TRBD2|TRBJ2-4|TRBV11-1
TGTGCCAGCAGCTCCCTGGGGGGGAGAAACATTCAGTACTTC
CASSSLGGRNIQYF
>-|TRBD2|TRBJ2-3|TRBV9
TGTGCCAGCAGCCATGGGAGATCGACTAGCGGGGTACCAGATACGCAGTATTTT
CASSHGRSTSGVPDTQYF
>-|TRBD1|TRBJ2-2|TRBV19
TGTGCCACCACCTCTGAACCCGGGACAGGCAGCACCGGGGAGCTGTTTTTT
CATTSEPGTGSTGELFF
>-|TRBD1|TRBJ1-1|TRBV28
TGTGCCAGCAGCTCCCTTCAGGGGGCGGTCATCTTAAACACTGAAGCTTTCTTT
CASSSLQGAVILNTEAFF
>-|-|TRBJ2-2|TRBV11-2
TGTGCCAGCAGCGTCAGGGTGAGCCCGCTTACGGCCGGGGAGCTGTTTTTT
CASSVRVSPLTAGELFF
>-|-|TRBJ1-1|TRBV19
TGTGCCAGTAGTATAGAAAGGGCCAGGGGAGGGACTGAAGCTTTCTTT
CASSIERARGGTEAFF
>-|-|TRBJ2-1|TRBV7-3
TGTGCCAGCAGCGCCCGACTAGGCCCTGAGCAGTTCTTC
CASSARLGPEQFF
>-|TRBD1|TRBJ1-1|TRBV29-1
TGCAGCGCGAGGGGACAGCCGAACACTGAAGCTTTCTTT
CSARGQPNTEAFF
>-|-|TRBJ2-1|TRBV5-1
TGCGCCAGCAGCTTTAGGAGACAGGCCAATGAGCAGTTCTTC
CASSFRRQANEQFF
>-|TRBD1|TRBJ1-5|TRBV5-5
TGTGCCAGCAGCCTAGGGGGCGTCGGCAATCAGCCCCAGCATTTT
CASSLGGVGNQPQHF
>-|-|TRBJ2-3|TRBV10-3
TGTGCCATCAGTCTAGCGGATACGCAGTATTTT
CAISLADTQYF
>-|TRBD1|TRBJ2-4|TRBV19
TGTGCCAGTAGTCTGGACAGGGTTCAAAACATTCAGTACTTC
CASSLDRVQNIQYF
>-|TRBD2|TRBJ2-1|TRBV11-2
TGTGCCAGCAGCTTAGTCGGGGCTAGCGGGAGCAATGAGCAGTTCTTC
CASSLVGASGSNEQFF
>once|TRBD1|TRBJ1-6|TRBV10-2
TGCGCCAGCAGTGATTATCAGGGGGATACTGATAATTCACCCCTCCACTTT
CASSDYQGDTDNSPLHF
>-|-|TRBJ2-3|TRBV21-1
TGTGCCAGCAGCAAAAGGGACAGGGGAATAGGTACGCAGTATTTT
CASSKRDRGIGTQYF
>-|TRBD1|TRBJ1-4|TRBV7-8
TGTGCCAGCAGCTCGGGGACAGGGGCCACAAGAAAACTGTTTTTT
CASSSGTGATRKLFF
>-|-|TRBJ1-2|TRBV19
TGTGCCAGTAGTATGGGCATCCATGGCTACACCTTC
CASSMGIHGYTF
>-|-|TRBJ2-3|TRBV30
TGTGCCTGGATGGTGGGGCTGGGGAGCACAGATACGCAGTATTTT
CAWMVGLGSTDTQYF
>-|TRBD1|TRBJ2-6|TRBV13
TGTGCCAGCAGCGACCGGGACAGGCCTCACTCTGGGGCCAACGTCCTGACTTTC
CASSDRDRPHSGANVLTF
>-|TRBD1|TRBJ1-5|TRBV3-1/TRBV3-2
TGTGCCAGTGTACAGGGGGAAGATCAGCCCCAGCATTTT
CASVQGEDQPQHF
>-|-|TRBJ1-1|TRBV28
TGTGCCAGCAGTCCCTCCGGGGAAGCTTTCTTT
CASSPSGEAFF
>once|TRBD1|TRBJ2-7|TRBV7-2
TGTGCCAGCAGCTTGACCGGGACAGGCCTCTACGAGCAGTACTTC
CASSLTGTGLYEQYF
>-|TRBD2|TRBJ2-5|TRBV5-1
TGCGCCAGCAGCTTGGGCCTAGCGGGGGACGGGGAGACCCAGTACTTC
CASSLGLAGDGETQYF